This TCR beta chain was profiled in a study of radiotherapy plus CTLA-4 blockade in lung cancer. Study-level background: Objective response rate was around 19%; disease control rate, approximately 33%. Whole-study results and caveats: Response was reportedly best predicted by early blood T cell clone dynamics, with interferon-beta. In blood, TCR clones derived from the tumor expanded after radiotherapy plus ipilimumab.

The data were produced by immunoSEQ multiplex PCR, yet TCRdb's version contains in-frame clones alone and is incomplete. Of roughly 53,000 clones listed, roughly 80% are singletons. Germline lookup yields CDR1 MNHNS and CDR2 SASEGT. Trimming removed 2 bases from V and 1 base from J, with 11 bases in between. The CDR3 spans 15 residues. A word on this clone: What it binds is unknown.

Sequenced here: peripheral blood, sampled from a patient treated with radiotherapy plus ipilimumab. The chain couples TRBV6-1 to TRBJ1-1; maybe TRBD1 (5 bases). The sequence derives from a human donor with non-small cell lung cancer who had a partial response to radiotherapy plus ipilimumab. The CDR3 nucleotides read TGTGCCAGCAGTGAATCCTGGGGGGGGAACACTGAAGCTTTCTTT. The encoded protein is CASSESWGGNTEAFF.